This note documents a single T cell receptor beta chain sequence. This clonotype appeared a few times. No antigen is known for it. The sample holds no much larger clone one base away, and base qualities are not on file. Systemically healthy Caucasian individuals from Russia, approximately 39 in total and aged about 6 to 90 years, were included as donors. Each donor gave approximately 9.3 milliliters of peripheral blood, collected into EDTA-treated Vacutainer tubes. Ficoll-Paque density-gradient centrifugation was used to isolate PBMCs, with at least 7 million per sample. Total RNA was extracted from PBMCs with Trizol reagent, with at least 6 micrograms obtained per sample. Naive CD45RAhigh/CD27high T cell percentages were measured by flow cytometry on a PBMC aliquot from every donor. The V end loses 3 bases and the J end loses 8 bases, and a stretch of 22 bases separates them. The CDR3 covers 16 residues, taking in both the cysteine and the phenylalanine. The DNA shown is the 48-base CDR3, in frame from base 1. From a lookup of the germline V gene (reference sequence), CDR1 and CDR2 are DFQATT and SNEGSKA.

These data are taken from a study of blood T cells in healthy people across ages (dated by TCRdb to between 2014 and 2016). Turning to the overall study: Template switching captured roughly one uniquely barcoded TCR beta cDNA molecule per two T cells in model experiments. The study measured age-related changes in TCR beta repertoire diversity using deep sequencing normalized with unique cDNA molecular identifiers. The donors were divided into four age groups: young (average around 15 years), middle-aged (over 35), aged (approximately 62) and long-lived (about 80). To avoid experimental bias, donors of different ages were spread randomly across the sequencing lanes. For two donors (one aged 18 to 30 and one aged 80 or older), the study analyzed two additional independent replicas of 1 million unique cDNA reads from the same blood draw.

Receptors were amplified or captured by 5' RACE. For sequencing, an Illumina HiSeq 2500 was employed. The second PCR ran for roughly 7 to 11 cycles and used a J-beta primer mix along with a sample-barcoded 5' primer. A unique molecular identifier was introduced onto each TCR beta cDNA molecule by a template-switch 5' adaptor carrying 12 random nucleotides. Each sample yielded at least 2.5 million CDR3-containing paired-end reads. All of the RNA was converted into first-strand cDNA using the Mint cDNA synthesis kit, with a TRBC-specific oligonucleotide serving as the primer. After uracil-DNA glycosylase treatment, a first 18-cycle PCR used universal primers M1SS and BC2_uni_R on all cDNA. Under the source paper's analysis protocol: For normalization, 1 million high-quality reads, each with a distinct molecular identifier, were randomly selected from each sample. Instead of being binned into consensus sequences, reads with shared molecular identifiers were discarded. MiTCR, set to a Q25 quality threshold and the strictest error-elimination algorithm, was used for CDR3 identification, clonotype clustering and error correction. Lower-bound total TCR beta diversity was estimated with a nonparametric unseen species model using Euler transformation. TCRdb ran its own pipeline on the public reads, namely fastp trimming at Q25 and MiXCR clone calling, and kept in-frame beta chains. CDR3 protein sequences are deduplicated, and each keeps its most common genes and DNA. TCRdb assigned the V and J calls; the authors' analysis was not used. The sample has just over 1 million distinct CDR3 sequences on record, 40% to 50% of them singletons. The ten largest account for approximately 17% of the sample.

On the study overall, not on this receptor specifically: Bulk unsorted PBMC profiling prevented conclusive comparison of naive and antigen-experienced compartments. As age increased, observed TCR beta diversity per million T cells dropped in a roughly linear way, and a significant reduction was already evident by age 40. Estimates of total diversity from one million sequenced T cells were regarded as lower bounds and underestimates. Compared with the aged group, more naive CD4+ T cells, fewer expanded clones and increased TCR diversity were shown by the long-lived group, suggesting age selection. The percentage of naive T cells measured by flow cytometry correlated strongly with observed TCR beta diversity. Because donor CMV infection status was unknown, age-related changes in expanded clonotypes were potentially confounded.

Rearrangement joined TRBV20-1 to TRBJ1-4, with a tentative D gene TRBD1 over 5 matching bases. The sequenced sample was blood. This receptor was obtained from an older woman in good health. The CDR3 region has the sequence CSARSTRGSRVEKLFF. Read as DNA, the sequence is TGCAGTGCTAGGTCCACGAGGGGATCTAGGGTAGAAAAACTGTTTTTT.